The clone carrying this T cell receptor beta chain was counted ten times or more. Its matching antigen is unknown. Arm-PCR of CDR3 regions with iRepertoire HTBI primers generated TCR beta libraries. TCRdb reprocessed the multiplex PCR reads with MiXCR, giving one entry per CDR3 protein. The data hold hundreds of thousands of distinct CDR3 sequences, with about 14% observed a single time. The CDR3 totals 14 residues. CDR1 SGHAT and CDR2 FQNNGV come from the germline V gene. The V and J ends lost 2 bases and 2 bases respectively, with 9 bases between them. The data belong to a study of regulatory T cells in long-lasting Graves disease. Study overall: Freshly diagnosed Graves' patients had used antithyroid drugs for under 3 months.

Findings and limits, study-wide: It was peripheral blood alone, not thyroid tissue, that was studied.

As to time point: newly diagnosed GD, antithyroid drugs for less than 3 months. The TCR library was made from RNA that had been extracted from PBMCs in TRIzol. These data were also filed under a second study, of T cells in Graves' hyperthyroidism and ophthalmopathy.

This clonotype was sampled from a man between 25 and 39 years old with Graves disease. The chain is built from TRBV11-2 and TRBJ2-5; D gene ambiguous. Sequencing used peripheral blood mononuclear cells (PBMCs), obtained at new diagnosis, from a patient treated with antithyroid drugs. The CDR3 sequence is CASSLSVLQETQYF. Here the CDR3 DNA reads TGTGCCAGCAGCTTATCGGTCCTTCAAGAGACCCAGTACTTC.